This record looks at one T cell receptor beta chain sequence and its context. This entry belongs to a study of blood T cell repertoires in COVID-19. Looking at the study overall: Samples of COVID-19 (acute and convalescent) were obtained from the United States, Italy and Spain.

Method: immunoSEQ multiplex PCR; TCRdb's copy keeps in-frame clones and lacks some. The table has more than 150,000 clones, around 90% seen once. After removal of 3 bases from V and 6 bases from J, the junction contained 9 bases not matched to a gene. There are 16 residues in the CDR3. CDR1 is SGDLS, CDR2 YYNGEE, per germline. The rearrangement joins TRBV9 to TRBJ1-6, with TRBD1 matching 7 bases. The sequence derives from a man in his fifties or sixties with COVID-19, enrolled during active disease. The specimen sequenced was peripheral blood. The CDR3 bases are TGTGCCAGCAGCGCCGGGACAGCGAGCCCTAATTCACCCCTCCACTTT. Encoded protein: CASSAGTASPNSPLHF. Drawing the rest from reference TRBV9 and TRBJ1-6, the complete variable domain is DSGVTQTPKHLITATGQRVTLRCSPRSGDLSVYWYQQSLDQGLQFLIQYYNGEERAKGNILERFSAQQFPDLHSELNLSSLELGDSALYFCASSAGTASPNSPLHFGNGTRLTVT.